The clone carrying this TCR beta chain was observed a few times. The antigen remains undetermined. In the PCR, 60 Vbeta and 13 Jbeta primers were used. The data were produced by immunoSEQ multiplex PCR, yet TCRdb's version contains in-frame clones alone and is incomplete. Of about 94,000 clones listed, approximately 78% are singletons. These data come from a study of cytomegalovirus exposure and HLA in healthy donors. Study overall: Inside one of the first data releases sat 75 million to 100 million unique TCRs taken from HLA-typed donors.

General study results and limits: The study assumed roughly uniform donor sequencing depth for presence/absence analyses. DRB1 showed the most TCR associations and HLA-C the fewest in a later analysis, as rates varied by HLA locus.

Sequencing used PBMCs. The TCR originated in an older woman in good health and CMV-seronegative.

In DNA, the CDR3 is TGTGCCAGCAGCTTCAGGGGGCGCAGAGACGAGCAGTACTTC. This sequence encodes CASSFRGRRDEQYF. This rearrangement joins TRBV7-8 to TRBJ2-7; 8 bases match TRBD1. J gave up 5 bases and V 3 bases, and 6 bases lay outside the gene matches. Germline V gene sequence: CDR1 SGHVS, CDR2 FQNEAQ. CDR3 length: 14 amino acids.